The 5 T cell receptor beta chains given below trace back to one sample, sequenced in a study of cytomegalovirus exposure and HLA in healthy donors. Primers: 60 Vbeta forward and 13 Jbeta reverse. TCRdb's table, derived via immunoSEQ multiplex PCR, lists solely in-frame clones and lacks some. This sample's table has approximately 210,000 clones. The sample was PBMCs. These receptors were obtained from a woman aged 30 to 39 in good health and CMV-seropositive.

The V call is TRBV5-1, the J call TRBJ2-7, with 12 bases aligning to TRBD2. The V and J ends lost 4 bases and 6 bases, in that order; junction bases with no gene match: 8. Germline V lookup: CDR1 SGHRS, CDR2 YFSETQ. This CDR3 is 15 amino acids long. CDR3 sequence: CASSTTSGSLPEQYF. DNA for the CDR3: TGCGCCAGCAGCACGACTAGCGGGAGTCTTCCCGAGCAGTACTTC.

The chain links TRBV7-2 to TRBJ2-7, with 12 bases lining up with TRBD2. Germline trimming cut 1 base from V and 0 bases from J; bases unmatched to any gene: 7. Germline CDR1 and CDR2: SGHTA and FQGNSA. The CDR3 extends over 18 amino acids. Written as DNA, the CDR3 is TGTGCCAGCAGCTTAGATATAACTAGCGGGGGGATCTCCTACGAGCAGTACTTC. As protein: CASSLDITSGGISYEQYF.

The genes are TRBV7-6 and TRBJ2-5, with D possibly being TRBD1 (6 bases). The V gene lost 4 bases and the J gene lost 7 bases, with 19 bases spanning the gap. Germline values: CDR1 SGHVS, CDR2 FNYEAQ. The CDR3 sequence is 15 residues long. The CDR3 loop is CASSSMTGQEGTQYF. The DNA of the CDR3 is TGTGCCAGCAGCTCTATGACAGGCCAGGAAGGGACCCAGTACTTC.

The V and J genes are TRBV2 and TRBJ1-5; D unclear. Trimming shortened V by 1 base and J by 7 bases, and 14 bases separated the two germline ends. CDR3 size: 15 residues. Germline CDR1 reads SNHLY; CDR2 reads FYNNEI. CDR3 region: CASSEVRPRGQPQHF. Written as DNA, the CDR3 is TGTGCCAGCAGTGAAGTAAGACCACGAGGACAGCCCCAGCATTTT.

This chain links TRBV25-1 with TRBJ2-7; 7 positions agree with TRBD1. The CDR3 extends over 15 amino acids. V shed 3 bases, J shed 5 bases, and the junction held 10 bases outside the gene matches. CDR1 is MGHDK and CDR2 is SYGVNS in the germline V gene. CDR3 sequence reads: CASSDPRQGSDEQYF. CDR3 bases: TGTGCCAGCAGTGACCCCCGACAGGGTAGCGACGAGCAGTACTTC.